The 8 T cell receptor beta chains in this list originate from one sample, sequenced in a study of cytomegalovirus exposure and HLA in healthy donors. 13 Jbeta primers and 60 Vbeta primers were used for the PCR. Generated by immunoSEQ multiplex PCR, the TCRdb table keeps only in-frame clones and is missing some. The sample records 150,000 to 190,000 clones, roughly 80% being singletons. Sequencing input: PBMCs. Source of these receptors: a man in his late teens or twenties in good health and CMV-seronegative.

This chain uses TRBV6-6 with TRBJ2-7; a weak D match, TRBD1 (5 bases). The CDR3 runs to 14 residues. Trimming removed 8 bases at V and 5 bases at J, with 19 bases between. Germline-derived CDR1 and CDR2 are MNHNY and SVGAGI (reference sequence). The CDR3, as DNA: TGTGCCAGCGTAGGGCGGCTTGACAGCCACGAGCAGTACTTC. Its protein is CASVGRLDSHEQYF.

The J gene is TRBJ2-3, the V gene TRBV10-3; 10 bases are shared with TRBD2. With 2 bases clipped from V and 4 bases from J, the junction kept 6 bases outside the gene matches. The V gene's germline CDR1 is ENHRY and CDR2 SYGVKD. This CDR3 has 16 amino acids. The CDR3 loop is CAISERRLAGADTQYF. The CDR3 bases are TGTGCCATCAGTGAGAGAAGGCTAGCGGGAGCAGATACGCAGTATTTT.

This clone appeared once. The rearrangement links TRBV4-1 to TRBJ1-2, with 9 bases matching TRBD1. V was pared by 4 bases and J by 8 bases, with 5 bases of the junction left unmatched. Germline V gives CDR1 MGHRA, CDR2 YSYEKL. The CDR3 extends over 13 amino acids. This CDR3 reads CASSRTGGGGYTF. The CDR3 DNA sequence: TGCGCCAGCAGCCGTACAGGGGGCGGGGGCTACACCTTC.

This clone was picked up a small number of times. The V and J genes are TRBV28 and TRBJ1-4; no reliable D call. V was clipped by 7 bases and J by 7 bases, with 16 bases between them. The CDR3 runs to 14 residues. Per the germline V gene, CDR1 is MDHEN and CDR2 is SYDVKM. The CDR3 sequence is CASIAPLPPEKLFF. Written as DNA, the CDR3 is TGTGCCAGCATTGCGCCCTTGCCCCCTGAAAAACTGTTTTTT.

CDR3: CASSQEGRAGEKLFF. In DNA form, the CDR3 reads TGCGCCAGCAGCCAAGAGGGCAGGGCCGGTGAAAAACTGTTTTTT. The V and J genes are TRBV4-1 and TRBJ1-4; perhaps TRBD1 as D (5 bases). The CDR3 covers 15 residues. Trimming removed 0 bases from V and 7 bases from J, with 12 bases in between. Looked up from germline, CDR1 is MGHRA and CDR2 is YSYEKL.

The rearrangement links TRBV7-8 to TRBJ2-3; TRBD2 aligns across 12 bases. Germline values: CDR1 SGHVS, CDR2 FQNEAQ. Unmatched junction bases numbered 14, after V lost 3 bases and J lost 4 bases. CDR3 length: 19 amino acids. The CDR3 nucleotides are TGTGCCAGCAGCTTCCACCGACTTCTAGCGGGAGGGCCCGCAGATACGCAGTATTTT. It specifies CASSFHRLLAGGPADTQYF. The entire variable domain, with the rest obtained from reference TRBV7-8 and TRBJ2-3, is as follows: GAGVSQSPRYKVAKRGQDVALRCDPISGHVSLFWYQQALGQGPEFLTYFQNEAQLDKSGLPSDRFFAERPEGSVSTLKIQRTQQEDSAVYLCASSFHRLLAGGPADTQYFGPGTRLTVL.

This clone was seen a handful of times. The DNA for the CDR3 is TGCGCCAGCAGCTTGGGGCCGACTAGCGGGCCCTTCAATGAGCAGTTCTTC. Translating gives CASSLGPTSGPFNEQFF. The rearrangement joins TRBV5-1 to TRBJ2-1; TRBD2 matches at 10 bases. The CDR3 is 17 amino acids. The J segment lost 6 bases and the V segment lost 0 bases, leaving 9 bases of the junction unmatched. The germline gives CDR1 SGHRS, CDR2 YFSETQ. The full variable domain, in which reference TRBV5-1 and TRBJ2-1 provide the parts outside the CDR3, is KAGVTQTPRYLIKTRGQQVTLSCSPISGHRSVSWYQQTPGQGLQFLFEYFSETQRNKGNFPGRFSGRQFSNSRSEMNVSTLELGDSALYLCASSLGPTSGPFNEQFFGPGTRLTVL.

This clone was counted a single time. The chain carries TRBV6-5 and TRBJ1-1; TRBD1 matches 8 bases. Germline CDR1 is MNHEY and CDR2 is SVGAGI. The CDR3 is 15 amino acids. V shed 7 bases, J shed 3 bases, and the junction held 10 bases outside the gene matches. For the CDR3, the DNA is TGTGCCAGCATCCCCTTAGACAGGGGTGACACTGAAGCTTTCTTT. It codes for CASIPLDRGDTEAFF.